These 23 T cell receptor beta chains originate from one sample sequenced in a study of shared clonotypes between healthy human individuals. Sequencing used immunoSEQ multiplex PCR; TCRdb keeps in-frame clones, though not all of them. The table shows about 1.1 million clones, with approximately 80% occurring only once. Sequencing was performed on memory CD4+ T cells from PBMCs. Documented subset: CD45RA-negative fraction. The receptors derive from a man between 18 and 29 years old in good health. Some clones in this sample may be carry-over from other donors' samples.

The chain is built from TRBV5-1 and TRBJ2-3; 12 bases match TRBD2. Germline CDR1 and CDR2: SGHRS and YFSETQ. The V gene end was trimmed by 0 bases and the J gene end by 3 bases; junction bases not matched to a gene: 8. The CDR3 covers 18 residues. DNA for the CDR3: TGCGCCAGCAGCTTGGCCGCTCTCCTAGCGGGAGGGACAGATACGCAGTATTTT. Amino acid sequence: CASSLAALLAGGTDTQYF.

The V and J genes are TRBV6-6 and TRBJ2-2, with TRBD1 as a possible D gene (5 bases). This CDR3 spans 16 amino acids. Germline V gene sequence: CDR1 MNHNY, CDR2 SVGAGI (reference sequence). The ends were cut back, 6 bases at V and 7 bases at J, with 21 bases in the middle. CDR3 DNA: TGTGCCAGCAGGAACGGAGACAGAGGTCCCGGCGGGGAGCTGTTTTTT. Protein product: CASRNGDRGPGGELFF.

The chain joins TRBV6-1 to TRBJ1-2, with unresolved D. The CDR3 spans 13 residues. V lost 4 bases and J 7 bases, leaving 13 bases between the germline ends. Germline V lookup: CDR1 MNHNS, CDR2 SASEGT. The CDR3 loop reads CASSVSEVGGYTF. The CDR3 nucleotides are TGTGCCAGCAGTGTTTCAGAAGTAGGTGGCTACACCTTC.

V is TRBV11-2 and J is TRBJ1-3; D gene uncertain. CDR1 and CDR2 from the germline V gene are SGHAT and FQNNGV. This CDR3 is 17 amino acids long. Trimming cost V 5 bases and J 0 bases, with 17 bases left between them. The CDR3 protein is CASSPTRRWSSGNTIYF. The CDR3 bases are TGTGCCAGCAGCCCGACCCGCAGGTGGAGCTCTGGAAACACCATATATTTT. The full variable domain, its missing parts supplied by reference TRBV11-2 and TRBJ1-3, is EAGVAQSPRYKIIEKRQSVAFWCNPISGHATLYWYQQILGQGPKLLIQFQNNGVVDDSQLPKDRFSAERLKGVDSTLKIQPAKLEDSAVYLCASSPTRRWSSGNTIYFGEGSWLTVV.

This clone has more than one count but fewer than ten. The chain links TRBV30 to TRBJ1-1; no reliable D call. V dropped 4 bases and J dropped 2 bases, with 14 bases sitting between them. Germline loops: CDR1 GTSNPN, CDR2 SVGIG (reference sequence). This CDR3 is built from 14 residues. In nucleotides, the CDR3 is TGTGCCTGGACTGTACGGTGGGAAAACACTGAAGCTTTCTTT. This encodes CAWTVRWENTEAFF.

This clone was recorded once. The V call is TRBV6-1, the J call TRBJ2-7; D unclear. The CDR3 loop spans 12 amino acids. V dropped 6 bases and J dropped 2 bases, with 8 bases sitting between them. Germline loops: CDR1 MNHNS, CDR2 SASEGT. CDR3 in DNA: TGTGCCAGCAGCCCTACTACCTACGAGCAGTACTTC. Translation: CASSPTTYEQYF.

The chain carries TRBV10-1 and TRBJ1-4; 8 positions agree with TRBD1. The CDR3 has 15 residues. From germline, CDR1 is WNHNN and CDR2 SYGVQD (reference sequence). The ends lost 5 bases at V and 0 bases at J; junction bases unmatched: 2. The CDR3 sequence is CASSPGGTTNEKLFF. DNA of the CDR3: TGCGCCAGCAGTCCAGGGGGCACAACTAATGAAAAACTGTTTTTT.

The chain joins TRBV5-1 to TRBJ1-3; TRBD1 aligns across 7 bases. Germline trimming cut 0 bases from V and 0 bases from J; bases unmatched to any gene: 6. This CDR3 is 17 amino acids long. Germline V gives CDR1 SGHRS, CDR2 YFSETQ. The CDR3 protein is CASSLGGQPTSGNTIYF. CDR3 sequence (DNA): TGCGCCAGCAGCTTGGGGGGACAGCCGACCTCTGGAAACACCATATATTTT.

This clone was observed a few times. The chain combines TRBV11-2 with TRBJ2-7, with TRBD1 identical over 9 bases. Unmatched junction bases numbered 18, after V lost 6 bases and J lost 3 bases. This CDR3 is 18 amino acids long. Per germline, CDR1 SGHAT and CDR2 FQNNGV. CDR3 nucleotide sequence: TGTGCCAGCAGAGCCGGGACAGGGCTAATGGTGATAGGCTACGAGCAGTACTTC. Translated, it gives CASRAGTGLMVIGYEQYF. The full variable domain, with the rest looked up from reference TRBV11-2 and TRBJ2-7, is EAGVAQSPRYKIIEKRQSVAFWCNPISGHATLYWYQQILGQGPKLLIQFQNNGVVDDSQLPKDRFSAERLKGVDSTLKIQPAKLEDSAVYLCASRAGTGLMVIGYEQYFGPGTRLTVT.

The chain has TRBV19 and TRBJ1-4; D gene unclear. CDR1 is LNHDA, CDR2 SQIVND, per germline (reference sequence). CDR3 length equals 13 residues. The V and J ends lost 8 bases and 0 bases respectively, with 7 bases between them. The CDR3 DNA follows: TGTGCCAGTTCTTATGCAACTAATGAAAAACTGTTTTTT. Its translation: CASSYATNEKLFF.

The V and J genes are TRBV12-5 and TRBJ2-7, with a weak D call TRBD1 (5 bases). From germline, CDR1 is LGHNT and CDR2 FRNRAP. The CDR3 has 13 amino acids. With 1 base removed from V and 5 bases from J, the gap between germline ends came to 9 bases. The DNA for the CDR3 is TGTGCTAGTGGTTTGGACCCAGGGCACGAGCAGTACTTC. Its protein is CASGLDPGHEQYF.

Worth noting for this clone: Other DNA variants within this sample encode the same CDR3. V and J are TRBV29-1 and TRBJ2-1; tentatively, D is TRBD1 or TRBD2 (6 bases each). CDR1 is SQVTM, CDR2 ANQGSEA, per germline. The CDR3 has 12 amino acids. V was clipped by 6 bases and J by 2 bases, with 8 bases between them. CDR3 nucleotides: TGCAGCGTCGGGGGCCCCTACAATGAGCAGTTCTTC. It yields the protein CSVGGPYNEQFF.

On this clone: This could be a read error, since a much larger clone is one nucleotide away. The chain carries TRBV5-1 and TRBJ1-2; 7 bases map to TRBD1. The CDR3 totals 12 residues. Germline V gene data show CDR1 as SGHRS and CDR2 as YFSETQ. V trimming: 1 base; J trimming: 7 bases; junction bases outside the gene matches: 1. The CDR3 nucleotides are TGCGCCAGCAGCTTGACAGGGGTTGGCTACACCTTC. This codes for CASSLTGVGYTF.

The chain has TRBV28 and TRBJ1-4, with D uncertain. Trimming took 6 bases from V and 12 from J, leaving 14 bases between them. This CDR3 region has 12 residues. Germline V gives CDR1 MDHEN, CDR2 SYDVKM. The CDR3 DNA is TGTGCCAGCAGGCCCCAGACCGCAGAACTGTTTTTT. Its protein is CASRPQTAELFF.

V gene TRBV7-3 combines with J gene TRBJ2-2, with 10 positions matching TRBD2. CDR1 SGHTA and CDR2 FQGTGA come from the germline V gene. V lost 8 bases to trimming and J lost 3 bases; unmatched junction nucleotides: 3. The CDR3 contains 14 residues. This CDR3 reads CASQLAGDTGELFF. For the CDR3, the DNA is TGTGCCAGCCAGCTAGCGGGGGACACCGGGGAGCTGTTTTTT.

The chain carries TRBV5-1 and TRBJ2-2, with TRBD2 matching over 13 bases. In germline, CDR1 is SGHRS, CDR2 YFSETQ. Trimming cost V 3 bases and J 6 bases; bases outside gene matches: 5. There are 16 residues in the CDR3. The CDR3 DNA reads as TGCGCCAGCAGCTCTGGACTAGCGGGAGTGGCCGGGGAGCTGTTTTTT. Protein product: CASSSGLAGVAGELFF.

V is TRBV11-3 and J is TRBJ2-1; D remains ambiguous. V lost 0 bases to trimming and J lost 2 bases, with 8 bases between them. The V gene's germline CDR1 is SGHNT and CDR2 YENEEA. The CDR3 runs 15 residues. Here the CDR3 reads CASSLDRVAYNEQFF. The CDR3 DNA follows: TGTGCCAGCAGCTTAGATCGTGTGGCCTACAATGAGCAGTTCTTC.

The rearrangement uses TRBV10-3 and TRBJ1-1; TRBD1 agrees at 10 bases. CDR1 and CDR2 from the germline V gene are ENHRY and SYGVKD. After removal of 5 bases from V and 7 bases from J, the junction contained 4 bases not matched to a gene. This CDR3 has 13 residues. CDR3 loop: CAISRGQGLEAFF. CDR3 coding DNA: TGTGCCATCAGTCGGGGACAGGGGCTTGAAGCTTTCTTT.

The chain's CDR3 is CASSNPWRVAPYGYTF. In DNA form, the CDR3 reads TGTGCCAGTAGTAACCCTTGGAGGGTGGCTCCCTATGGCTACACCTTC. This chain joins TRBV19 and TRBJ1-2; D is unclear. CDR3 length: 16 amino acids. V lost 4 bases, J lost 4 bases, and 19 bases lay in between. CDR1 and CDR2 (germline): LNHDA, SQIVND (reference sequence).

The J gene is TRBJ2-2, the V gene TRBV6-5, with 10 nucleotides matching TRBD2. The CDR3 consists of 16 residues. The J segment lost 4 bases and the V segment lost 1 base, leaving 3 bases of the junction unmatched. From germline, CDR1 is MNHEY and CDR2 SVGAGI. The CDR3 is CASSYFGLAVTGELFF. As DNA, the CDR3 is TGTGCCAGCAGTTACTTTGGACTAGCGGTCACCGGGGAGCTGTTTTTT.

The rearrangement uses TRBV30 and TRBJ1-4; no firm D call. This CDR3 has 12 amino acids. From germline, CDR1 is GTSNPN and CDR2 SVGIG (reference sequence). The V gene lost 0 bases and the J gene lost 6 bases, with 5 bases spanning the gap. CDR3 sequence (DNA): TGTGCCTGGAGTGTCGTCCATGAAAAACTGTTTTTT. Protein sequence: CAWSVVHEKLFF. Full variable domain (outside the CDR3, taken from reference TRBV30 and TRBJ1-4): SQTIHQWPATLVQPVGSPLSLECTVEGTSNPNLYWYRQAAGRGLQLLFYSVGIGQISSEVPQNLSASRPQDRQFILSSKKLLLSDSGFYLCAWSVVHEKLFFGSGTQLSVL.

The CDR3 coding sequence is TGTGCCAGCAGGACTCAGCGCTCTGGGGCCAACGTCCTGACTTTC. Its protein is CASRTQRSGANVLTF. V and J are TRBV28 and TRBJ2-6; D uncertain. Germline CDR1 and CDR2: MDHEN and SYDVKM. There are 15 residues in the CDR3. V was trimmed by 6 bases and J by 0 bases, leaving 9 bases between them.

V gene TRBV6-6 combines with J gene TRBJ2-7; no definite D call. CDR1 is MNHNY, CDR2 SVGAGI, per germline (reference sequence). V lost 6 bases, J lost 2 bases, and 11 bases lay in between. This CDR3 has 13 amino acids. CDR3 nucleotide sequence: TGTGCCAGCAGAGGCGACGCGACCTACGAGCAGTACTTC. Translation: CASRGDATYEQYF.